Only one count was recorded for the clone carrying this TCR beta chain. The data were obtained in a study of blood T cell repertoires in COVID-19. The repertoire was sequenced with immunoSEQ multiplex PCR; TCRdb's copy has only in-frame clones and lacks some. The sample has more than 200,000 clones; roughly 86% are singletons. Germline-derived CDR1 and CDR2 are MDHEN and SYDVKM. V was trimmed by 4 bases and J by 1 base, leaving 13 bases between them. The CDR3 spans 15 residues. The chain recombines TRBV28 with TRBJ1-2, with D maybe TRBD1 (6 bases). The source material was peripheral blood. The receptor was derived from a woman in her sixties with COVID-19, enrolled during active disease. CDR3 residues: CASSYTGPHNYGYTF. CDR3 nucleotides: TGTGCCAGCAGTTACACAGGGCCCCATAACTATGGCTACACCTTC.